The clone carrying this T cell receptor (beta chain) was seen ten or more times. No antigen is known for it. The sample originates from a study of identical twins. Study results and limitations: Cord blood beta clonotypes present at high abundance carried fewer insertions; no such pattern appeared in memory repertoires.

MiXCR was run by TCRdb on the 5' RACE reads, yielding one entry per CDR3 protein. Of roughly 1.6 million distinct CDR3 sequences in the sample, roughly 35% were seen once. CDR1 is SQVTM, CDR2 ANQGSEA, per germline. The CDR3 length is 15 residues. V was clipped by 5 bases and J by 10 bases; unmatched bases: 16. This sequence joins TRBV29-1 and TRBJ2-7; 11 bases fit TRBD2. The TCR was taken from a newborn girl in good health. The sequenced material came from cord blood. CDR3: CSVPGPLAGGVNQYF. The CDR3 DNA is TGCAGCGTTCCGGGACCCTTAGCGGGGGGGGTCAATCAGTACTTC.